Each of the 10 T cell receptor beta chains below was sequenced from the same sample in a study of regulatory T cells in long-lasting Graves disease. Library construction for TCR beta used iRepertoire HTBI primers and Arm-PCR of CDR3 regions. Each CDR3 protein is one row after TCRdb ran MiXCR on the multiplex PCR reads. The data show fewer than 550,000 distinct CDR3 sequences, with 20% to 25% seen just once and less than 9% held by the top ten. Time point described: persistent/refractory GD, antithyroid drugs over 5 years with positive TRAb. Scientists built the TCR library using RNA that was extracted from PBMCs. The source material was peripheral blood mononuclear cells (PBMCs), sampled when the disease was refractory, from a patient treated with antithyroid drugs. The receptors derive from a female donor with Graves disease.

This clonotype has more than one count but fewer than ten. This rearrangement joins TRBV9 to TRBJ1-1, with D possibly matching TRBD1 (6 bases). Germline lookup yields CDR1 SGDLS and CDR2 YYNGEE. The CDR3 contains 17 residues. Between the trimmed V and J ends, which lost 4 bases and 0 bases, there was a span of 19 bases. In DNA form, the CDR3 reads TGTGCCAGCAGCCCGGGAGGGGGGGGGCCATTGAACACTGAAGCTTTCTTT. Residues: CASSPGGGGPLNTEAFF.

This sequence joins TRBV12-3 or TRBV12-4 and TRBJ2-3; 8 nucleotides match TRBD2. V lost 4 bases, J lost 4 bases, and 7 bases stayed unmatched. This CDR3 comprises 15 residues. CDR3 protein: CASSSSAREADTQYF. For the CDR3, the DNA is TGTGCCAGCAGTTCCTCCGCGCGGGAGGCAGATACGCAGTATTTT.

The chain joins TRBV12-3 or TRBV12-4 to TRBJ2-3; possibly TRBD1 for D (6 bases). V lost 5 bases to trimming and J lost 1 base, with 10 bases between them. This CDR3 is built from 14 residues. CDR3 sequence: CASSSRTGTDTQYF. The CDR3 DNA is TGTGCCAGCAGTAGCCGGACAGGCACAGATACGCAGTATTTT.

The chain links TRBV24-1 to TRBJ2-1, with TRBD1 matching over 7 bases. The germline CDR1 and CDR2 sequences are KGHDR and SFDVKD. The J segment lost 9 bases and the V segment lost 7 bases, leaving 11 bases of the junction unmatched. The CDR3 is 14 residues long. CDR3 nucleotides: TGTGCCACCAGCGTCGGACAGGTCTTCGGTGAGCAGTTCTTC. Translating gives CATSVGQVFGEQFF.

The chain uses TRBV7-3 and TRBJ2-1, with TRBD2 matching 10 bases. Unmatched junction bases numbered 2, after V lost 2 bases and J lost 4 bases. This CDR3 has 15 amino acids. The germline gives CDR1 SGHTA, CDR2 FQGTGA. CDR3 amino acids: CASSLSSGSYNEQFF. CDR3 coding DNA: TGTGCCAGCAGCTTATCTAGCGGGAGTTACAATGAGCAGTTCTTC.

On this clonotype: This sequence may be a read error, since a much larger clone differs from it by one base. The chain carries TRBV29-1 and TRBJ1-2, with a possible D match to TRBD1 (5 bases). The CDR3 contains 16 residues. V was cut by 4 bases and J by 5 bases, with 23 bases left in between. Germline V gives CDR1 SQVTM, CDR2 ANQGSEA. CDR3 nucleotide sequence: TGCAGCGTTGTGGGGGGGACCTCCAAGGACCCTTATGGCTACACCTTC. It specifies CSVVGGTSKDPYGYTF.

The chain couples TRBV6-2 or TRBV6-3 to TRBJ2-1; D remains ambiguous. Trimming stripped 5 bases from V and 5 bases from J, with 13 bases between. Germline V CDR1 and CDR2: MNHEY, SVGEGT. This CDR3 comprises 14 residues. DNA for the CDR3: TGTGCCAGCAGTGACCCACGGGCTAACAATGAGCAGTTCTTC. Translation gives CASSDPRANNEQFF.

Turning to this clonotype: One junction end disagrees with the germline gene, perhaps due to a read error. This chain joins TRBV7-8 and TRBJ1-5, with a possible D match to TRBD1 (6 bases). Germline V gene sequence: CDR1 SGHVS, CDR2 FQNEAQ. The CDR3 has 17 amino acids. CDR3 in DNA: TGCGCCAGCAGCCAAGATTACGCAGGGGCCCTGCTTCAGCCCCAGCATTTT. This translates into CASSQDYAGALLQPQHF.

This clonotype appeared many times. The genes are TRBV12-3 or TRBV12-4 and TRBJ2-7; TRBD1 matches 11 bases. V gave up 6 bases and J gave up 1 base; unmatched junction bases: 14. The CDR3 loop spans 18 amino acids. This CDR3 reads CASSQDRGPPAVSYEQYF. The CDR3 DNA reads as TGTGCCAGCAGCCAGGACAGGGGGCCTCCGGCCGTTTCCTACGAGCAGTACTTC.

At least ten counts were recorded for this clonotype. The rearrangement joins TRBV20-1 to TRBJ2-7, with 8 bases identical to TRBD1. The CDR3 is 14 amino acids. V was clipped by 5 bases and J by 3 bases; unmatched bases: 9. Germline lookup yields CDR1 DFQATT and CDR2 SNEGSKA (reference sequence). The DNA for the CDR3 is TGCAGTGCTGAATTCCCAGGGGGCAGCTACGAGCAGTACTTC. Its protein product is CSAEFPGGSYEQYF.